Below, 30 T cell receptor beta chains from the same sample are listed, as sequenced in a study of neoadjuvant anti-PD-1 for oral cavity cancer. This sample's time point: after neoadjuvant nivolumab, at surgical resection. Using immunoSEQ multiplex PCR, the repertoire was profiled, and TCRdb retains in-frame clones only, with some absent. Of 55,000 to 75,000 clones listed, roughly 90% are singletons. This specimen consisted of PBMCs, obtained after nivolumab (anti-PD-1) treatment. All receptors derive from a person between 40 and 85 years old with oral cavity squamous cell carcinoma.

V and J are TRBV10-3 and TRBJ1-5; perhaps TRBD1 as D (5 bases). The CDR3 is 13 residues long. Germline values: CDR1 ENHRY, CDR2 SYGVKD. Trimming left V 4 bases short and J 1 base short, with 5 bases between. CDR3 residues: CAISGGSNQPQHF. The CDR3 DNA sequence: TGTGCCATCAGTGGGGGGAGCAATCAGCCCCAGCATTTT.

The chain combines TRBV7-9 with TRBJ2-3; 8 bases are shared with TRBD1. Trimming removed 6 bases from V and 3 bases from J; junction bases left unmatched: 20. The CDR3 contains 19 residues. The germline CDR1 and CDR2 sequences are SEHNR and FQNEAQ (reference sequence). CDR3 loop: CASSRSHGTGDFWTDTQYF. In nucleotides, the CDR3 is TGTGCCAGCAGTCGATCTCACGGGACAGGTGACTTTTGGACAGATACGCAGTATTTT.

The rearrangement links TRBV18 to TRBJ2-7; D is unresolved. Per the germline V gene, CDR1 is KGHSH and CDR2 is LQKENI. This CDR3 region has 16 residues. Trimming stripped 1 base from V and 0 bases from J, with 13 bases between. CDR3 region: CASSPRSMGNSYEQYF. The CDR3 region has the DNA TGTGCCAGCTCACCACGGTCTATGGGCAACTCCTACGAGCAGTACTTC. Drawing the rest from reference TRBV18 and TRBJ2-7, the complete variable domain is NAGVMQNPRHLVRRRGQEARLRCSPMKGHSHVYWYRQLPEEGLKFMVYLQKENIIDESGMPKERFSAEFPKEGPSILRIQQVVRGDSAAYFCASSPRSMGNSYEQYFGPGTRLTVT.

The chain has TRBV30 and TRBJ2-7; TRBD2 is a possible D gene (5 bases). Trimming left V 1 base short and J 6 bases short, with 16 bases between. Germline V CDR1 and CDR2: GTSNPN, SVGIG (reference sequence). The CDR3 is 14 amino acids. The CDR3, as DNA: TGTGCCTGGAGTGCCCCCCCGGGGTTTGGCGAGCAGTACTTC. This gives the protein CAWSAPPGFGEQYF.

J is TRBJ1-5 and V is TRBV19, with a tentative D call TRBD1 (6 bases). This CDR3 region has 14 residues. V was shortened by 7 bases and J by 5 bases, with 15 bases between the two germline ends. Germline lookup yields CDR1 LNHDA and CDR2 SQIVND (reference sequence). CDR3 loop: CASILRGEDQPQHF. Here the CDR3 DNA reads TGTGCCAGTATCCTGAGGGGGGAGGATCAGCCCCAGCATTTT.

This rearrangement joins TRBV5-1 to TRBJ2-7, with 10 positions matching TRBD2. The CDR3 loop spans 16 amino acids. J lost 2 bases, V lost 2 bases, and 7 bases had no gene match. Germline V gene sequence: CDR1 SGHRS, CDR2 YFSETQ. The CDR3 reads CASSFNLAGVAYEQYF. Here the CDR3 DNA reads TGCGCCAGCAGCTTTAACCTAGCGGGAGTGGCCTACGAGCAGTACTTC. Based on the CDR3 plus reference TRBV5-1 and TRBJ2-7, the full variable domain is KAGVTQTPRYLIKTRGQQVTLSCSPISGHRSVSWYQQTPGQGLQFLFEYFSETQRNKGNFPGRFSGRQFSNSRSEMNVSTLELGDSALYLCASSFNLAGVAYEQYFGPGTRLTVT.

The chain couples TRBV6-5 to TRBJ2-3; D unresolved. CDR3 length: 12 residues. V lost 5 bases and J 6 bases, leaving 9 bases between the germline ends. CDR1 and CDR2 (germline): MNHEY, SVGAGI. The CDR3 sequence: CASSPPSDTQYF. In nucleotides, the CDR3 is TGTGCCAGCAGTCCCCCCTCGGATACGCAGTATTTT.

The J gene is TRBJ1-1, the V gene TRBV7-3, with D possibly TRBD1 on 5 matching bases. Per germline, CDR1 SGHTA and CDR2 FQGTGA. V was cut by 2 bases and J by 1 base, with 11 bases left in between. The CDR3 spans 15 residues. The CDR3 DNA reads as TGTGCCAGCAGCTTATGGGCAGGGCGGAACACTGAAGCTTTCTTT. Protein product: CASSLWAGRNTEAFF.

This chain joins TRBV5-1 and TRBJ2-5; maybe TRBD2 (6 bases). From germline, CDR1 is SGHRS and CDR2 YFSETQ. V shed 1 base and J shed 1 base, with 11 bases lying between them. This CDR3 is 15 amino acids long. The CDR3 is CASSLNGGVQETQYF. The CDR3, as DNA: TGCGCCAGCAGCTTGAACGGCGGGGTCCAAGAGACCCAGTACTTC.

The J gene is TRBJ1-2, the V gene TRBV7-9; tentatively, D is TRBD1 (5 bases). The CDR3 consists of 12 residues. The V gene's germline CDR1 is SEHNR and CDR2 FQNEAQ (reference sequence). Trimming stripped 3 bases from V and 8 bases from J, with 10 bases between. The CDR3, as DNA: TGTGCCAGCAGCTTCGGGGGAGTGGGCTACACCTTC. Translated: CASSFGGVGYTF.

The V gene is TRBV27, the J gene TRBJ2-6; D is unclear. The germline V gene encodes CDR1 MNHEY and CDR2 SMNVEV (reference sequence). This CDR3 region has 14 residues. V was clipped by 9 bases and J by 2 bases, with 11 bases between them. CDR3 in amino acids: CASMTQAGANVLTF. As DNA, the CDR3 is TGTGCCAGTATGACCCAAGCTGGGGCCAACGTCCTGACTTTC.

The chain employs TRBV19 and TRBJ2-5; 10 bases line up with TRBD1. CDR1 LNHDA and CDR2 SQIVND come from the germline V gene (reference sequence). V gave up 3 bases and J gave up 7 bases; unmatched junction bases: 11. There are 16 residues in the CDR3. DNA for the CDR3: TGTGCCAGTAGTATTACCGGGACAGGGGATAGAGGGACCCAGTACTTC. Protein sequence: CASSITGTGDRGTQYF.

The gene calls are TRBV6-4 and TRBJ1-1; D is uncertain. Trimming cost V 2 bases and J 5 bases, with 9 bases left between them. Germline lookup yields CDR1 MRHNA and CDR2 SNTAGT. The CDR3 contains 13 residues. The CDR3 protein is CASSDRVGTEAFF. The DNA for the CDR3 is TGTGCCAGCAGTGACAGGGTGGGAACTGAAGCTTTCTTT.

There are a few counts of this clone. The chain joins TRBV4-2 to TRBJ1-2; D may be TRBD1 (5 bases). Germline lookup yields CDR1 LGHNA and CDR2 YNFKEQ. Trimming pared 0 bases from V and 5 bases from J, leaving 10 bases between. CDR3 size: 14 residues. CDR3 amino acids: CASSQEGDRYGYTF. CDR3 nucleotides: TGTGCCAGCAGCCAAGAGGGGGACCGTTATGGCTACACCTTC.

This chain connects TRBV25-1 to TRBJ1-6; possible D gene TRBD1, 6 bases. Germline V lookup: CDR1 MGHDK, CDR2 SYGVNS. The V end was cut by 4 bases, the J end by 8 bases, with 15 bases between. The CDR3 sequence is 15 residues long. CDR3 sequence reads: CASSVNTGRYSPLHF. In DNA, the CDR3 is TGTGCCAGCAGTGTAAACACAGGGAGGTATTCACCCCTCCACTTT. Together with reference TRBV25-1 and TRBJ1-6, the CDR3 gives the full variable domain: EADIYQTPRYLVIGTGKKITLECSQTMGHDKMYWYQQDPGMELHLIHYSYGVNSTEKGDLSSESTVSRIRTEHFPLTLESARPSHTSQYLCASSVNTGRYSPLHFGNGTRLTVT.

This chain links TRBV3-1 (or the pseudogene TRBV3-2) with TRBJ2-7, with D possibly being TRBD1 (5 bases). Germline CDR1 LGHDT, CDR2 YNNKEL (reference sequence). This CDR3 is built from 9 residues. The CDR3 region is CGQGYEQYF. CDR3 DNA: TGTGGGCAGGGATACGAGCAGTACTTC.

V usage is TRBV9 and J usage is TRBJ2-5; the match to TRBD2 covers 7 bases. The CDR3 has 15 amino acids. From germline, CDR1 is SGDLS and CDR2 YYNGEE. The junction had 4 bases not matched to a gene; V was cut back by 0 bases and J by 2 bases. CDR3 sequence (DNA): TGTGCCAGCAGCGTAGCTGGGGGGGAGCAAGAGACCCAGTACTTC. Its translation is CASSVAGGEQETQYF.

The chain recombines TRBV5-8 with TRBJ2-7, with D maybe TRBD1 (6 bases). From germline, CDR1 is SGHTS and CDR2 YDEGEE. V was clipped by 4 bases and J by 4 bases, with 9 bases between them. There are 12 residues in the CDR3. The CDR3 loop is CASSLTGYEQYF. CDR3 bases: TGTGCCAGCAGCCTGACAGGTTACGAGCAGTACTTC. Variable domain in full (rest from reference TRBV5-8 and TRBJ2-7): EAGVTQSPTHLIKTRGQQATLRCSPISGHTSVYWYQQALGLGLQFLLWYDEGEERNRGNFPPRFSGRQFPNYSSELNVNALELEDSALYLCASSLTGYEQYFGPGTRLTVT.

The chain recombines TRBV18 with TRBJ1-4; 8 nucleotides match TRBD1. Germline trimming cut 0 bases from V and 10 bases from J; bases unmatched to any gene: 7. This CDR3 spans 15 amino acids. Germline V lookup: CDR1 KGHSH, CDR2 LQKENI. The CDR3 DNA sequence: TGTGCCAGCTCACCACCGTCGGACAGGGATGGAAAACTGTTTTTT. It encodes CASSPPSDRDGKLFF.

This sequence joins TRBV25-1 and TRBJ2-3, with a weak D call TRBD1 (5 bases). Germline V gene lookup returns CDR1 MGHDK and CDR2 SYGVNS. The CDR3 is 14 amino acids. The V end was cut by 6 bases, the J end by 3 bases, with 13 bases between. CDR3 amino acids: CASRDTRSTDTQYF. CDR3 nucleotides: TGTGCCAGCAGGGACACTCGCTCAACAGATACGCAGTATTTT.

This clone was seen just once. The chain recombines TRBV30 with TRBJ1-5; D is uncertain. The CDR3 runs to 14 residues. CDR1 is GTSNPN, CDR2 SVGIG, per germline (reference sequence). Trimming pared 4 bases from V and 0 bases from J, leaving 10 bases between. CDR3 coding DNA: TGTGCCTGGAATGGGGTGAATAGCAATCAGCCCCAGCATTTT. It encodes CAWNGVNSNQPQHF. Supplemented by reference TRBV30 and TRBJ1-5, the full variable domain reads SQTIHQWPATLVQPVGSPLSLECTVEGTSNPNLYWYRQAAGRGLQLLFYSVGIGQISSEVPQNLSASRPQDRQFILSSKKLLLSDSGFYLCAWNGVNSNQPQHFGDGTRLSIL.

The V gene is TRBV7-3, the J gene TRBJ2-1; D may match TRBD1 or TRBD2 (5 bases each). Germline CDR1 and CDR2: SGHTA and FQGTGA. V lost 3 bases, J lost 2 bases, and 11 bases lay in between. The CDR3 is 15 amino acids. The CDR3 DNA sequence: TGTGCCAGCAGCTTCTCCGGGGCGACCTACAATGAGCAGTTCTTC. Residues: CASSFSGATYNEQFF.

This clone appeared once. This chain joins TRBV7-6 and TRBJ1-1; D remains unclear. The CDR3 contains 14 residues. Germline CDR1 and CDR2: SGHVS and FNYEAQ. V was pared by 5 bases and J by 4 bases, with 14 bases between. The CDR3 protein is CASSVGPFRTEAFF. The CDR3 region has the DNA TGTGCCAGCAGCGTCGGACCGTTCCGCACTGAAGCTTTCTTT.

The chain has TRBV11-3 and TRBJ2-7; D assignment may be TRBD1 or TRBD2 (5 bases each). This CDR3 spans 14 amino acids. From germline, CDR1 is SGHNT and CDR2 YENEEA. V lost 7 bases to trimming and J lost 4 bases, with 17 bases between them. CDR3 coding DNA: TGTGCCAGCAACCTACGGGACCGTCCTTACGAGCAGTACTTC. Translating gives CASNLRDRPYEQYF.

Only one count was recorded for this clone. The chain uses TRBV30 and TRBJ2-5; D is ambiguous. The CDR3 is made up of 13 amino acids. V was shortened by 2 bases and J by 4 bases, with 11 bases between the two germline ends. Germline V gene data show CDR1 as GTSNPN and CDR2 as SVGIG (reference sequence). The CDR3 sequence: CAWSYGYGETQYF. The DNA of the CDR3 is TGTGCCTGGAGTTATGGGTACGGAGAGACCCAGTACTTC.

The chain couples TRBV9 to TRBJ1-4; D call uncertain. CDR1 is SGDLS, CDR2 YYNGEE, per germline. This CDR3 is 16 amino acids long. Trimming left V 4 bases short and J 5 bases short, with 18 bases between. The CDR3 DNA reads TGTGCCAGCAGCCTGTGGCCCGGGCCACCAAATGAAAAACTGTTTTTT. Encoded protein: CASSLWPGPPNEKLFF.

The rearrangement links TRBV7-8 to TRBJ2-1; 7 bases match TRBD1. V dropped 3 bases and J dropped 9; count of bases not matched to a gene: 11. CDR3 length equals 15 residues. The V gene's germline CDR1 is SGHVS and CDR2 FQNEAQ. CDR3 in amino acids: CASSFGRDSGAEQFF. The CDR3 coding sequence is TGTGCCAGCAGCTTCGGCCGGGACAGTGGGGCTGAGCAGTTCTTC.

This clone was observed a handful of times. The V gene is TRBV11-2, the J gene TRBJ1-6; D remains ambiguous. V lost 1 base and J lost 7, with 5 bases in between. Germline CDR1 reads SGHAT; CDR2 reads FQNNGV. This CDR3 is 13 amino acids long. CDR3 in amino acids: CASSLASNSPLHF. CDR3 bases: TGTGCCAGCAGCTTAGCAAGCAATTCACCCCTCCACTTT.

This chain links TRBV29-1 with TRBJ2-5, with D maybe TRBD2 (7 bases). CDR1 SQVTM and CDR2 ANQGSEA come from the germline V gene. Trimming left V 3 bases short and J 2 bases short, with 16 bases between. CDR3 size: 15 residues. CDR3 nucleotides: TGCAGCGTTGACCCTGGGGGGGCCCTACAAGAGACCCAGTACTTC. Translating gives CSVDPGGALQETQYF.

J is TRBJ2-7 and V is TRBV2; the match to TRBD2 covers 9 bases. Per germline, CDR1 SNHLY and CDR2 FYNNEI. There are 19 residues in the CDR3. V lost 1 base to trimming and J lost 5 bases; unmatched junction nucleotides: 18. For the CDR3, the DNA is TGTGCCAGCAGTGAAGGGATGACTAGCGGAGCTCCCCCCGTGGACGAGCAGTACTTC. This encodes CASSEGMTSGAPPVDEQYF.